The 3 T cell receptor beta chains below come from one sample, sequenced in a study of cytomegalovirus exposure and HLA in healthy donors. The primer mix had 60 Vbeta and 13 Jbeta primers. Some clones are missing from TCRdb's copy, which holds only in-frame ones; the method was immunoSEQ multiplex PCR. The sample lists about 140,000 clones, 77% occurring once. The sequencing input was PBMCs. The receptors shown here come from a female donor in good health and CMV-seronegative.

In DNA, the CDR3 is TGCGCCAGCAGCCAAGGGGGAGGAGAGACCCAGTACTTC. Its translation: CASSQGGGETQYF. The chain combines TRBV4-1 with TRBJ2-5; D perhaps matches TRBD2 (6 bases). The CDR3 loop spans 13 amino acids. Trimming took 1 base from V and 4 from J, leaving 7 bases between them. Germline V gene lookup returns CDR1 MGHRA and CDR2 YSYEKL.

Written as DNA, the CDR3 is TGTGCCAGCACACCGCTTGGACAGGGAGGCGTTGGCGCTTTCTTT. Residues: CASTPLGQGGVGAFF. V is TRBV28 and J is TRBJ1-1, with 8 nucleotides matching TRBD1. Germline values: CDR1 MDHEN, CDR2 SYDVKM. Losses at the gene ends were 7 bases for V and 11 bases for J; bases not matched to a gene: 18. This CDR3 is 15 amino acids long. Based on the CDR3 plus reference TRBV28 and TRBJ1-1, the full variable domain is DVKVTQSSRYLVKRTGEKVFLECVQDMDHENMFWYRQDPGLGLRLIYFSYDVKMKEKGDIPEGYSVSREKKERFSLILESASTNQTSMYLCASTPLGQGGVGAFFGQGTRLTVV.

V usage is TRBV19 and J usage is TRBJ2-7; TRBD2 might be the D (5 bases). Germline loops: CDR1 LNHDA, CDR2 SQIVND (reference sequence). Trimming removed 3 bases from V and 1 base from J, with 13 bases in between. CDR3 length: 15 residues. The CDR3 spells CASSITGMGSYEQYF. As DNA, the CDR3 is TGTGCCAGTAGTATCACGGGGATGGGGTCCTACGAGCAGTACTTC.